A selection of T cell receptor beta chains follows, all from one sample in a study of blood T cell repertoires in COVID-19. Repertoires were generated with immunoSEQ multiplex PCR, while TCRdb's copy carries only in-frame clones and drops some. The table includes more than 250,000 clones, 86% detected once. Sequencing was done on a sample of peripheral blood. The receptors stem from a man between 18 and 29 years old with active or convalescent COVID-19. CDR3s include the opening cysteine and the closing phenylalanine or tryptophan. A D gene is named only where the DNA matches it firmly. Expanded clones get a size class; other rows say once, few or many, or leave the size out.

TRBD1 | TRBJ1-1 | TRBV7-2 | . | CASSLGTGVNTEAFF | TGTGCCAGCAGCTTAGGGACAGGGGTGAACACTGAAGCTTTCTTT
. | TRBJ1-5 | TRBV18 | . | CASSPGVNSNQPQHF | TGTGCCAGCTCACCGGGCGTAAATAGCAATCAGCCCCAGCATTTT
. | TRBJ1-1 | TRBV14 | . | CASSRSDGLEAFF | TGTGCCAGCAGCCGATCGGACGGACTTGAAGCTTTCTTT
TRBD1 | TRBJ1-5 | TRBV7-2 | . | CASSLAGGGQPQHF | TGTGCCAGCAGCTTAGCAGGGGGCGGTCAGCCCCAGCATTTT
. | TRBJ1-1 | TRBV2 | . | CASRPLGGGIAFF | TGTGCCAGCAGACCCCTGGGGGGGGGAATAGCTTTCTTT
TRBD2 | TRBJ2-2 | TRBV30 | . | CAWRPSSGSNTGELFF | TGTGCCTGGAGGCCTTCTAGCGGATCGAACACCGGGGAGCTGTTTTTT
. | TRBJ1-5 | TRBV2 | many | CASSSDRGAGQPQHF | TGTGCCAGCAGTTCCGATCGGGGGGCTGGTCAGCCCCAGCATTTT
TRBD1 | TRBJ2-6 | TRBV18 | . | CASSLTDQGTGGANVLTF | TGTGCCAGCTCACTCACGGACCAGGGGACAGGTGGGGCCAACGTCCTGACTTTC
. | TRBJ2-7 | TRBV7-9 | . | CASSLPFDRPNSYEQYF | TGTGCCAGCAGCTTGCCCTTTGACAGACCCAACTCCTACGAGCAGTACTTC
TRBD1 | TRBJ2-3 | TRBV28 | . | CASSGAGTAETDTQYF | TGTGCCAGCAGTGGGGCCGGGACAGCCGAAACAGATACGCAGTATTTT
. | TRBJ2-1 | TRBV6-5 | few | CASSYSKSQALF | TGTGCCAGCAGTTACTCGAAATCACAGGCCCTCTTC
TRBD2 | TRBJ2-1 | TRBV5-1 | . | CASRQSGLAGNEQFF | TGCGCCAGCAGACAGTCCGGACTAGCGGGGAATGAGCAGTTCTTC